These 30 T cell receptor beta chains were all obtained from the same sample, sequenced in a study of T cells in Graves' hyperthyroidism and ophthalmopathy. RNA transcripts provided the source from which TCR beta CDR3 regions were amplified. A set of HTBI primers served as the primers for a first-round RT-PCR of the TCR CDR3. TCRdb used MiXCR to reprocess the multiplex PCR reads, holding one entry per CDR3 protein. The table lists under 350,000 distinct CDR3 sequences, 15% to 20% of them singletons. The sequenced sample consisted of blood. The source is a woman aged 45 to 65 with Graves' hyperthyroidism.

This clonotype was seen only a few times. The CDR3 DNA reads as TGTGCCAGCAGCTTAACCCTCGGACAGGGACACTATGGCTACACCTTC. As protein: CASSLTLGQGHYGYTF. The chain is built from TRBV11-2 and TRBJ1-2, with 8 bases lining up with TRBD1. This CDR3 is built from 16 residues. Per germline, CDR1 SGHAT and CDR2 FQNNGV. Trimming at V came to 2 bases and at J to 3 bases, leaving 8 bases not matched to a gene.

V gene TRBV20-1 combines with J gene TRBJ2-2, with TRBD2 identical over 7 bases. With V trimmed by 1 base and J by 2 bases, 10 bases remained unmatched. The length of the CDR3 is 17 residues. Germline-derived CDR1 and CDR2 are DFQATT and SNEGSKA (reference sequence). The CDR3 here is CSARGSLGGGNTGELFF. The CDR3 region has the DNA TGCAGTGCTAGAGGTTCCCTAGGCGGGGGAAACACCGGGGAGCTGTTTTTT.

The sample holds a few counts of this clonotype. The chain has TRBV7-9 and TRBJ1-4; TRBD1 aligns across 8 bases. The ends lost 5 bases at V and 4 bases at J; junction bases unmatched: 6. Germline CDR1 is SEHNR and CDR2 is FQNEAQ (reference sequence). CDR3 length: 15 amino acids. CDR3 coding DNA: TGTGCCAGCAGCCAGGGACAGGCGTATAATGAAAAACTGTTTTTT. Its protein is CASSQGQAYNEKLFF.

The CDR3 region has the DNA TGTGCCAGCAGCTTGCCCCAGGGGCTAGCGGGGCCCCAGTACTTC. It translates to CASSLPQGLAGPQYF. The chain uses TRBV5-8 and TRBJ2-5; 9 bases agree with TRBD2. The CDR3 covers 15 residues. After removal of 1 base from V and 9 bases from J, the junction contained 10 bases not matched to a gene. Germline V lookup: CDR1 SGHTS, CDR2 YDEGEE.

To note about this clonotype: A much more abundant neighbour one base away suggests this may be a read error. The rearrangement uses TRBV5-1 and TRBJ2-1; 9 bases fit TRBD1. This CDR3 contains 15 residues. V gave up 6 bases and J gave up 7 bases; unmatched junction bases: 11. Germline V gene sequence: CDR1 SGHRS, CDR2 YFSETQ. The chain's CDR3 is CASTPGTGWENEQFF. In DNA form, the CDR3 reads TGCGCCAGCACCCCCGGGACAGGGTGGGAGAATGAGCAGTTCTTC.

The rearrangement joins TRBV28 to TRBJ1-5; D remains unclear. Trimming shortened V by 8 bases and J by 4 bases, and 12 bases separated the two germline ends. CDR3 length equals 13 residues. From germline, CDR1 is MDHEN and CDR2 SYDVKM. CDR3 DNA sequence: TGTGCCAGCGCGCTTTTAGGGAATCAGCCCCAGCATTTT. The encoded protein is CASALLGNQPQHF. Full variable domain (missing parts from reference TRBV28 and TRBJ1-5): DVKVTQSSRYLVKRTGEKVFLECVQDMDHENMFWYRQDPGLGLRLIYFSYDVKMKEKGDIPEGYSVSREKKERFSLILESASTNQTSMYLCASALLGNQPQHFGDGTRLSIL.

The table lists this clonotype with a few counts. The chain combines TRBV6-1 with TRBJ2-2; D unclear. V lost 2 bases to trimming and J lost 0 bases, with 7 bases between them. This CDR3 comprises 15 residues. The V gene's germline CDR1 is MNHNS and CDR2 SASEGT. As DNA, the CDR3 is TGTGCCAGCAGTGAATTACAGCCGAACACCGGGGAGCTGTTTTTT. Protein product: CASSELQPNTGELFF.

Points on this clonotype: It differs at one base from a far larger clone, so likely a read error. This rearrangement joins TRBV20-1 to TRBJ2-5; TRBD1 matches 8 bases. This CDR3 is 12 amino acids long. CDR1 is DFQATT and CDR2 is SNEGSKA in the germline V gene (reference sequence). Here the CDR3 reads CSAGQGREAQYF. In DNA, the CDR3 is TGCAGTGCTGGACAGGGTCGAGAGGCCCAGTACTTC.

V gene TRBV13 combines with J gene TRBJ1-4, with no clear D. The CDR3 spans 14 residues. Germline CDR1 and CDR2: PRHDT and FYEKMQ (reference sequence). The V end lost 5 bases, the J end lost 7 bases, and 14 bases lay between the germline ends. Written as DNA, the CDR3 is TGTGCCAGCAGCCCGAGTGAGAGAGGTGAAAAACTGTTTTTT. This gives the protein CASSPSERGEKLFF.

This clonotype was found a few times. The chain joins TRBV2 to TRBJ1-6; no clear D. Germline CDR1 SNHLY, CDR2 FYNNEI. V was pared by 4 bases and J by 0 bases, with 10 bases between. The CDR3 has 16 amino acids. The CDR3 nucleotides are TGTGCCAGCAGTGGGAAGGAAGGCTCCTATAATTCACCCCTCCACTTT. Residues: CASSGKEGSYNSPLHF.

CDR3 region: CASRVIGDGYTF. The CDR3 DNA reads TGTGCCAGCAGAGTAATCGGGGACGGCTACACCTTC. The rearrangement uses TRBV2 and TRBJ1-2; weak D call: TRBD1 (5 bases). Looked up from germline, CDR1 is SNHLY and CDR2 is FYNNEI. V was clipped by 6 bases and J by 8 bases, with 13 bases between them. The CDR3 runs to 12 residues.

A few counts support this clonotype. The V call is TRBV6-1, the J call TRBJ2-1, with 10 positions matching TRBD2. Germline CDR1 is MNHNS and CDR2 is SASEGT. This CDR3 has 20 residues. V lost 6 bases to trimming and J lost 0 bases; unmatched junction nucleotides: 17. The CDR3 loop is CASRTISGRTKKSSYNEQFF. The CDR3 DNA follows: TGTGCCAGCAGAACCATTAGCGGGAGGACCAAAAAAAGCTCCTACAATGAGCAGTTCTTC.

This clonotype has only one observation. The gene calls are TRBV5-4 and TRBJ1-3; a weak D match, TRBD1 (5 bases). Trimming shortened V by 9 bases and J by 7 bases, and 17 bases separated the two germline ends. The CDR3 runs to 13 residues. CDR1 is SGHNT, CDR2 YYREEE, per germline (reference sequence). CDR3 loop: CATQDPLGNTIYF. CDR3 in DNA: TGTGCCACACAGGATCCCCTAGGGAACACCATATATTTT.

The chain has TRBV4-1 and TRBJ2-3, with D unresolved. Germline V CDR1 and CDR2: MGHRA, YSYEKL. This CDR3 contains 13 residues. V lost 3 bases and J 4 bases, leaving 8 bases between the germline ends. The CDR3 is CASSHKGPDTQYF. CDR3 bases: TGCGCCAGCAGCCACAAGGGCCCAGATACGCAGTATTTT.

The sample holds one count of this clonotype. In DNA, the CDR3 is TGTGCCAGCACACTCCTTAGCGGGGGGGCCTGGGGAAATGAGCAGTTCTTC. Residues: CASTLLSGGAWGNEQFF. The gene calls are TRBV18 and TRBJ2-1; 11 positions agree with TRBD2. Trimming cost V 8 bases and J 7 bases; bases outside gene matches: 16. Germline-derived CDR1 and CDR2 are KGHSH and LQKENI. The CDR3 has 17 amino acids.

The rearrangement joins TRBV27 to TRBJ2-7; 7 bases align to TRBD2. The CDR3 sequence is 14 residues long. The J segment lost 6 bases and the V segment lost 3 bases, leaving 8 bases of the junction unmatched. Germline V CDR1 and CDR2: MNHEY, SMNVEV (reference sequence). The CDR3 DNA sequence: TGTGCCAGCAGTTTCTCTAGCGGCCCGGGCGAGCAGTACTTC. This sequence encodes CASSFSSGPGEQYF.

This clonotype was found many times. The chain employs TRBV10-3 and TRBJ2-2; D unresolved. The CDR3 contains 13 residues. Trimming pared 11 bases from V and 2 bases from J, leaving 12 bases between. In germline, CDR1 is ENHRY, CDR2 SYGVKD. The CDR3 loop reads CASTGHNTGELFF. Here the CDR3 DNA reads TGTGCCTCCACTGGCCATAACACCGGGGAGCTGTTTTTT.

Ten or more counts support this clonotype. The rearrangement links TRBV2 to TRBJ2-1; weak D call: TRBD1 (6 bases). The CDR3 extends over 17 amino acids. CDR1 is SNHLY and CDR2 is FYNNEI in the germline V gene. With 2 bases removed from V and 0 bases from J, the gap between germline ends came to 14 bases. CDR3 region: CASSEREQGSSYNEQFF. CDR3 sequence (DNA): TGTGCCAGCAGTGAAAGGGAGCAGGGGAGCTCCTACAATGAGCAGTTCTTC.

The chain is built from TRBV4-1 and TRBJ2-1; TRBD2 matches at 10 bases. The CDR3 is 13 residues long. Per the germline V gene, CDR1 is MGHRA and CDR2 is YSYEKL. V shed 9 bases, J shed 9 bases, and the junction held 8 bases outside the gene matches. CDR3 bases: TGCGCCAGTAGCGTGGGACTAGCGAGTGAGCAGTTCTTC. Translation gives CASSVGLASEQFF.

This chain connects TRBV6-5 to TRBJ2-7; 8 nucleotides agree with TRBD2. Per germline, CDR1 MNHEY and CDR2 SVGAGI. V gave up 5 bases and J gave up 4 bases; unmatched junction bases: 10. The CDR3 is made up of 15 amino acids. As DNA, the CDR3 is TGTGCCAGCAGTCCCCGGGGGGGGAGCCGTTACGAGCAGTACTTC. This gives the protein CASSPRGGSRYEQYF.

The chain is built from TRBV2 and TRBJ2-7, with D possibly being TRBD1 or TRBD2 (5 bases each). Trimming cost V 8 bases and J 7 bases, with 15 bases left between them. Germline CDR1 and CDR2: SNHLY and FYNNEI. CDR3 length: 12 residues. The CDR3 spells CASRDLNNEQYV. The CDR3 region has the DNA TGTGCCAGCCGGGACCTAAACAATGAGCAGTACGTC.

This clonotype was seen repeatedly, ten times or more. The chain joins TRBV20-1 to TRBJ2-3; the D gene is possibly TRBD2 (7 bases). Germline V gene sequence: CDR1 DFQATT, CDR2 SNEGSKA (reference sequence). The V end was cut by 3 bases, the J end by 0 bases, with 19 bases between. The CDR3 length is 17 residues. This chain's CDR3 is CSARMTEGGPSTDTQYF. As DNA, the CDR3 is TGCAGTGCTAGGATGACCGAGGGGGGGCCGAGCACAGATACGCAGTATTTT.

Many counts were recorded for this clonotype. The chain couples TRBV2 to TRBJ1-3; D gene unclear. This CDR3 spans 15 amino acids. The germline CDR1 and CDR2 sequences are SNHLY and FYNNEI. Trimming took 9 bases from V and 0 from J, leaving 15 bases between them. The CDR3 loop is CARLSEASSGNTIYF. CDR3 coding DNA: TGTGCCAGGCTGTCGGAGGCGAGCTCTGGAAACACCATATATTTT.

This clonotype was counted only a few times. The chain links TRBV3-1 to TRBJ2-5; 10 nucleotides agree with TRBD1. After removal of 1 base from V and 5 bases from J, the junction contained 16 bases not matched to a gene. Germline V gives CDR1 LGHDT, CDR2 YNNKEL (reference sequence). The length of the CDR3 is 19 residues. CDR3 sequence: CASSQGETGGGGVLETQYF. In DNA, the CDR3 is TGTGCCAGCAGCCAAGGAGAGACAGGGGGCGGGGGTGTCCTTGAGACCCAGTACTTC.

This clonotype was observed at least ten times. The J gene is TRBJ2-5, the V gene TRBV28, with 8 nucleotides matching TRBD1. Germline V CDR1 and CDR2: MDHEN, SYDVKM. The CDR3 has 15 amino acids. V lost 4 bases to trimming and J lost 2 bases; unmatched junction nucleotides: 6. As DNA, the CDR3 is TGTGCCAGCAGTTCGCTCACAGGGGGACAAGAGACCCAGTACTTC. This codes for CASSSLTGGQETQYF.

The chain joins TRBV25-1 to TRBJ2-1; 8 bases map to TRBD2. Unmatched junction bases numbered 8, after V lost 3 bases and J lost 7 bases. Germline assignment: CDR1 MGHDK and CDR2 SYGVNS. This CDR3 region has 15 residues. The CDR3 spells CASSDPGGAENEQFF. The DNA for the CDR3 is TGTGCCAGCAGTGATCCCGGGGGGGCCGAGAATGAGCAGTTCTTC.

This clonotype was seen at least ten times. This sequence joins TRBV28 and TRBJ2-1; no clear D. The V end lost 6 bases, the J end lost 0 bases, and 15 bases lay between the germline ends. Germline CDR1 and CDR2: MDHEN and SYDVKM. The CDR3 covers 16 residues. The CDR3 is CASRTIGIDSYNEQFF. CDR3 nucleotide sequence: TGTGCCAGCAGGACGATAGGGATTGACTCCTACAATGAGCAGTTCTTC. Full variable domain (missing parts from reference TRBV28 and TRBJ2-1): DVKVTQSSRYLVKRTGEKVFLECVQDMDHENMFWYRQDPGLGLRLIYFSYDVKMKEKGDIPEGYSVSREKKERFSLILESASTNQTSMYLCASRTIGIDSYNEQFFGPGTRLTVL.

The sample holds many counts of this clonotype. The gene calls are TRBV2 and TRBJ2-3; D might be TRBD1 or TRBD2, each matching 5 bases. Germline lookup yields CDR1 SNHLY and CDR2 FYNNEI. Trimming removed 5 bases from V and 0 bases from J, with 9 bases in between. The CDR3 has 14 residues. The CDR3 loop is CASSYGASTDTQYF. In DNA, the CDR3 is TGTGCCAGCAGTTACGGGGCTAGCACAGATACGCAGTATTTT.

Many counts were recorded for this clonotype. This chain links TRBV11-2 with TRBJ2-5; 8 bases map to TRBD2. Trimming removed 5 bases from V and 3 bases from J; junction bases left unmatched: 8. Germline assignment: CDR1 SGHAT and CDR2 FQNNGV. The CDR3 sequence is 15 residues long. CDR3 protein: CASSPRGGTEETQYF. For the CDR3, the DNA is TGTGCCAGCAGCCCCCGGGGGGGGACGGAAGAGACCCAGTACTTC.

This clonotype occurred many times. The chain employs TRBV6-1 and TRBJ2-1; possible D gene TRBD2, 5 bases. The CDR3 loop spans 15 amino acids. Germline V gene data show CDR1 as MNHNS and CDR2 as SASEGT. Trimming stripped 2 bases from V and 1 base from J, with 9 bases between. CDR3 nucleotide sequence: TGTGCCAGCAGTGAACCTAGCCTGTCCTACAATGAGCAGTTCTTC. Its protein is CASSEPSLSYNEQFF.